Presented here are 21 T cell receptor beta chains from one specimen sequenced in a study of blood T cells in healthy people across ages. The second PCR ran about 6 to 11 cycles with a sample-barcoded 5' primer and J-beta primers. TCRdb reanalysed the 5' RACE reads using MiXCR and keeps one entry per CDR3 protein. The sample lists some 860,000 distinct CDR3 sequences, about 61% occurring once. Sequenced material: blood. Receptors originate from a man between 35 and 55 years old in good health.

CDR3 amino acids: CSARPLRGQGADYNEQYF. CDR3 bases: TGCAGTGCTAGACCCTTAAGGGGACAGGGGGCGGACTACAATGAGCAGTACTTC. This chain uses TRBV20-1 with TRBJ2-5; TRBD1 aligns across 12 bases. From germline, CDR1 is DFQATT and CDR2 SNEGSKA (reference sequence). V was pared by 2 bases and J by 11 bases, with 21 bases of the junction left unmatched. The length of the CDR3 is 18 residues.

This clonotype turned up a few times. The rearrangement joins TRBV10-3 to TRBJ2-5; possible D gene TRBD1, 5 bases. This CDR3 comprises 14 residues. Germline CDR1 reads ENHRY; CDR2 reads SYGVKD. The V and J ends lost 3 bases and 3 bases respectively, with 11 bases between them. DNA for the CDR3: TGTGCCATCAGTGATCGTAAAGGGGAAGAGACCCAGTACTTC. Protein sequence: CAISDRKGEETQYF.

The chain combines TRBV4-3 with TRBJ1-4; no clear D gene. The germline V gene has CDR1 LGHNA and CDR2 YSLEER. V was pared by 5 bases and J by 8 bases, with 15 bases between. The CDR3 has 14 amino acids. DNA for the CDR3: TGCGCCAGCAGCTTAAGAGTTGGTAGCGAAAAACTGTTTTTT. Translated, it gives CASSLRVGSEKLFF.

This chain connects TRBV29-1 to TRBJ2-3, with 9 bases fitting TRBD2. V lost 4 bases and J lost 6; bases outside the gene matches: 8. In germline, CDR1 is SQVTM, CDR2 ANQGSEA. The CDR3 covers 14 residues. The DNA of the CDR3 is TGCAGCGTTGCCGCCGCGGGGGGGCCGGATACGCAGTATTTT. Protein sequence: CSVAAAGGPDTQYF.

This clonotype was found once. The gene calls are TRBV27 and TRBJ2-1, with D perhaps TRBD1 (6 bases). V was clipped by 5 bases and J by 3 bases, with 17 bases between them. Germline V gene lookup returns CDR1 MNHEY and CDR2 SMNVEV (reference sequence). This CDR3 comprises 16 residues. CDR3 loop: CASSPRTGPYYNEQFF. The DNA for the CDR3 is TGTGCCAGCAGTCCCCGCACAGGGCCCTACTACAATGAGCAGTTCTTC.

The rearrangement links TRBV2 to TRBJ2-4; 8 nucleotides align to TRBD2. The end of the DNA fits TRBJ2-5 better, so the J call may be wrong. The germline gives CDR1 SNHLY, CDR2 FYNNEI. The CDR3 is made up of 16 amino acids. The DNA for the CDR3 is TGTGCCAGCAGGGTGACGCCAGCGGGGGAACAAGAGACCCAGTACTTC. Translated, it gives CASRVTPAGEQETQYF.

The V gene is TRBV5-4, the J gene TRBJ2-4; a weak D match, TRBD2 (6 bases). The J call is doubtful: the DNA matches TRBJ2-5 better. Germline CDR1 and CDR2: SGHNT and YYREEE (reference sequence). The CDR3 is 14 residues long. CDR3 protein: CASSGSAGQETQYF. CDR3 in DNA: TGTGCCAGCAGCGGTTCGGCGGGGCAAGAGACCCAGTACTTC.

There are a few counts of this clonotype. The chain uses TRBV7-2 and TRBJ2-3; 10 bases fit TRBD2. The CDR3 is made up of 16 amino acids. The V gene end was trimmed by 8 bases and the J gene end by 0 bases; junction bases not matched to a gene: 8. Germline V CDR1 and CDR2: SGHTA, FQGNSA. The CDR3 DNA reads TGTGCCAGCCGCACTAGCGGGGCAACTAGCACAGATACGCAGTATTTT. Translation: CASRTSGATSTDTQYF.

V and J are TRBV25-1 and TRBJ1-1; D unresolved. Trimming left V 1 base short and J 0 bases short, with 15 bases between. Germline values: CDR1 MGHDK, CDR2 SYGVNS. This CDR3 contains 17 residues. The CDR3 DNA follows: TGTGCCAGCAGTGAATCCCCAGGTTTAGGGATGAACACTGAAGCTTTCTTT. Its protein product is CASSESPGLGMNTEAFF.

This clonotype came up a few times. This chain uses TRBV4-1 with TRBJ1-1; no clear D. Per the germline V gene, CDR1 is MGHRA and CDR2 is YSYEKL. The CDR3 has 14 amino acids. V was pared by 8 bases and J by 3 bases, with 16 bases between. CDR3 in DNA: TGCGCCAGCCGTATTAACTTGCTGGACACTGAAGCTTTCTTT. It translates to CASRINLLDTEAFF.

This chain uses TRBV7-2 with TRBJ1-2; D is unclear. V lost 3 bases and J 2 bases, leaving 7 bases between the germline ends. This CDR3 has 13 residues. Germline CDR1 and CDR2: SGHTA and FQGNSA. The CDR3 sequence is CASSFIRNYGYTF. CDR3 DNA: TGTGCCAGCAGCTTTATCAGGAACTATGGCTACACCTTC. The whole variable domain, filled in from reference TRBV7-2 and TRBJ1-2, reads GAGVSQSPSNKVTEKGKDVELRCDPISGHTALYWYRQSLGQGLEFLIYFQGNSAPDKSGLPSDRFSAERTGGSVSTLTIQRTQQEDSAVYLCASSFIRNYGYTFGSGTRLTVV.

The chain is built from TRBV5-1 and TRBJ2-4; D not resolved. Germline V gene sequence: CDR1 SGHRS, CDR2 YFSETQ. The V end was cut by 0 bases, the J end by 0 bases, with 10 bases between. The CDR3 sequence is 16 residues long. DNA for the CDR3: TGCGCCAGCAGCTTGGTGGGAAGGATAGCCAAAAACATTCAGTACTTC. Protein product: CASSLVGRIAKNIQYF.

The genes are TRBV11-2 and TRBJ1-1; no clear D. This CDR3 spans 15 amino acids. Trimming pared 2 bases from V and 1 base from J, leaving 11 bases between. Per germline, CDR1 SGHAT and CDR2 FQNNGV. DNA for the CDR3: TGTGCCAGCAGCTTAATCGCCGGCCCGAACACTGAAGCTTTCTTT. The encoded protein is CASSLIAGPNTEAFF.

CDR3 sequence: CAGGQAFGGYTF. DNA for the CDR3: TGTGCCGGGGGACAGGCCTTCGGTGGCTACACCTTC. The chain has TRBV5-4 and TRBJ1-2, with 8 bases that match TRBD1. The CDR3 loop spans 12 amino acids. Germline values: CDR1 SGHNT, CDR2 YYREEE (reference sequence). The V gene end was trimmed by 10 bases and the J gene end by 7 bases; junction bases not matched to a gene: 9. The entire variable domain, with the rest obtained from reference TRBV5-4 and TRBJ1-2, is as follows: ETGVTQSPTHLIKTRGQQVTLRCSSQSGHNTVSWYQQALGQGPQFIFQYYREEENGRGNFPPRFSGLQFPNYSSELNVNALELDDSALYLCAGGQAFGGYTFGSGTRLTVV.

The chain uses TRBV7-2 and TRBJ2-7; a possible D gene is TRBD2 (6 bases). The V end was cut by 4 bases, the J end by 7 bases, with 8 bases between. The CDR3 extends over 11 amino acids. The germline V gene encodes CDR1 SGHTA and CDR2 FQGNSA. The CDR3 here is CASSWGLEQYF. The CDR3 DNA sequence: TGTGCCAGCAGCTGGGGACTTGAGCAGTACTTC. Full variable domain (rest looked up from reference TRBV7-2 and TRBJ2-7): GAGVSQSPSNKVTEKGKDVELRCDPISGHTALYWYRQSLGQGLEFLIYFQGNSAPDKSGLPSDRFSAERTGGSVSTLTIQRTQQEDSAVYLCASSWGLEQYFGPGTRLTVT.

V and J are TRBV28 and TRBJ1-2; 9 nucleotides match TRBD1. Per the germline V gene, CDR1 is MDHEN and CDR2 is SYDVKM. The CDR3 spans 15 residues. Trimming removed 3 bases from V and 4 bases from J; junction bases left unmatched: 6. The CDR3, as DNA: TGTGCCAGCAGTTTCACAGGGGGCAACATCTATGGCTACACCTTC. It translates to CASSFTGGNIYGYTF.

The V gene is TRBV2, the J gene TRBJ2-1; a weak D match, TRBD1 (5 bases). Germline V gene lookup returns CDR1 SNHLY and CDR2 FYNNEI. The CDR3 sequence is 15 residues long. The germline V and J ends were trimmed by 4 bases and 5 bases, with 15 bases remaining between them. The CDR3 region has the DNA TGTGCCAGCAGTGCGGACATGGCCGAGAACAATGAGCAGTTCTTC. Translated, it gives CASSADMAENNEQFF.

V gene TRBV6-5 combines with J gene TRBJ2-5; D is possibly TRBD1 (6 bases). Per germline, CDR1 MNHEY and CDR2 SVGAGI. With 7 bases removed from V and 4 bases from J, the gap between germline ends came to 16 bases. This CDR3 region has 14 residues. The CDR3 nucleotides are TGTGCCAGCAAAATCTCGGGACACCGAGAGACCCAGTACTTC. It codes for CASKISGHRETQYF.

V usage is TRBV5-1 and J usage is TRBJ2-5; D is perhaps TRBD1 or TRBD2 (6 bases each). CDR1 is SGHRS and CDR2 is YFSETQ in the germline V gene. This CDR3 contains 15 residues. V lost 0 bases, J lost 1 base, and 10 bases lay in between. The CDR3 DNA follows: TGCGCCAGCAGCTTGGGGCCGGGGGCCCAAGAGACCCAGTACTTC. Encoded protein: CASSLGPGAQETQYF.

The chain carries TRBV28 and TRBJ2-4; D not resolved. The CDR3 is made up of 13 amino acids. Germline CDR1 reads MDHEN; CDR2 reads SYDVKM. The germline V and J ends were trimmed by 2 bases and 11 bases, with 13 bases remaining between them. CDR3 nucleotides: TGTGCCAGCAGTTTAAGTCAGTTGGGTTTTCAGTACTTC. Translating it yields CASSLSQLGFQYF.

This clonotype was seen just once. V usage is TRBV24-1 and J usage is TRBJ2-1, with 7 bases matching TRBD2. V was clipped by 5 bases and J by 1 base; unmatched bases: 10. This CDR3 has 17 amino acids. Germline CDR1 and CDR2: KGHDR and SFDVKD. The CDR3 DNA reads TGTGCCACCAGTGTCCGGACTAGGGCTGGGTCCTACAATGAGCAGTTCTTC. Protein: CATSVRTRAGSYNEQFF.